This TCR beta chain is drawn from a study of cytomegalovirus exposure and HLA in healthy donors. Findings and limits, study-wide: Because they were indistinguishable, some V segments, including TRBV6-2 and TRBV6-3, were excluded. Later analysis showed TCR association rates varying by HLA locus, highest for DRB1 and lowest for HLA-C.

Comment on this clone: Antigen unknown.

Nominally healthy donors provided the samples, though records likely missed some immune exposures. The study ran its PCR with 60 Vbeta and 13 Jbeta primers. Repertoires were generated with immunoSEQ multiplex PCR, while TCRdb's copy carries only in-frame clones and drops some. The repertoire consists of around 88,000 clones, with around 73% occurring once and the leading ten covering about 4%. Per germline, CDR1 SGHNT and CDR2 YYREEE (reference sequence). V was pared by 10 bases and J by 2 bases, with 10 bases between. The CDR3 sequence is 13 residues long. The V gene is TRBV5-4, the J gene TRBJ2-6, with no clear D. The source material was PBMCs. The TCR comes from a woman aged 40-49 years in good health and CMV-seropositive. In DNA form, the CDR3 reads TGTGCCTGTGGAGTCACTGGGGCCAACGTCCTGACTTTC. Its protein product is CACGVTGANVLTF.